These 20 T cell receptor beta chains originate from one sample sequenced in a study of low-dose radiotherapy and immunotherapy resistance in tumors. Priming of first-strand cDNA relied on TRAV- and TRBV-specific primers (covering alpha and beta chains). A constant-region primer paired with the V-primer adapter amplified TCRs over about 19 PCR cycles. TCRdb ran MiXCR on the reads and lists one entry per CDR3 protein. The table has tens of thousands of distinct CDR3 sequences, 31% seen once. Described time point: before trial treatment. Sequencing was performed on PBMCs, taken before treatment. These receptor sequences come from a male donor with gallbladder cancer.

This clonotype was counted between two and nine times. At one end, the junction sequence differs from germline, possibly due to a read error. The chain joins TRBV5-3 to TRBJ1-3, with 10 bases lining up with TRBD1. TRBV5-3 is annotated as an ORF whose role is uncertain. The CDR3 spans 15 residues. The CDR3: CASSSGQGTGNTIYF. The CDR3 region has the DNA TGTGCCAGCAGCTCGGGACAGGGGACCGGAAACACCATATATTTT.

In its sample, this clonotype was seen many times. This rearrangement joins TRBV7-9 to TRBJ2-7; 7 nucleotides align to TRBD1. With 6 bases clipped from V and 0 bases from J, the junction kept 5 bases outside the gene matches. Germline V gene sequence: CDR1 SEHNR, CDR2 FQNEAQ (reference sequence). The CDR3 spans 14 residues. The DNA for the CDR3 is TGTGCCAGCAGAGCAGGGGGTAGCTCCTACGAGCAGTACTTC. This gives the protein CASRAGGSSYEQYF.

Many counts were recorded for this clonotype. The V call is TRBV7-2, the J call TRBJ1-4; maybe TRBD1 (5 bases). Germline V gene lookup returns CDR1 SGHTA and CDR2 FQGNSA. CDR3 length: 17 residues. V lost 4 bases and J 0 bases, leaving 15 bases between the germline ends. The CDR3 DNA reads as TGTGCCAGCAGCTCGGGGAGGGGCGTTGCAACTAATGAAAAACTGTTTTTT. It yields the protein CASSSGRGVATNEKLFF.

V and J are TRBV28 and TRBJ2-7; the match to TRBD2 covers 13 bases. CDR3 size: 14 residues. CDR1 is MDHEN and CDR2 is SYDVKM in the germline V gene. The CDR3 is CGTSGSPRSYEQYF. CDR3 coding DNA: TGTGGGACTAGCGGGAGTCCCCGCTCCTACGAGCAGTACTTC.

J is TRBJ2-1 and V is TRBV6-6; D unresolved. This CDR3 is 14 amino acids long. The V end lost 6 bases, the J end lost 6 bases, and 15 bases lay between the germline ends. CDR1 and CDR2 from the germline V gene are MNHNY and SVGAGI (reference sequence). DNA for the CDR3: TGTGCCAGCAGCCACCCCCGCGGTTTCAATGAGCAGTTCTTC. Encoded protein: CASSHPRGFNEQFF.

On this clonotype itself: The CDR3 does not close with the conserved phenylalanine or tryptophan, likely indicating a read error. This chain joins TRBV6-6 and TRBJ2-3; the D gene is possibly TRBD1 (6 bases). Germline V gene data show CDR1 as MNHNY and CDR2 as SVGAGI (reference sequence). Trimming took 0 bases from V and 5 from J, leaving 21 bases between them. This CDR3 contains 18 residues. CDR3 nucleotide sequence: TGTGCCAGCAGTTACTCTCAAGGCGGTCGTGGGGGCGTAGATACGCAGTATTCT. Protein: CASSYSQGGRGGVDTQYS.

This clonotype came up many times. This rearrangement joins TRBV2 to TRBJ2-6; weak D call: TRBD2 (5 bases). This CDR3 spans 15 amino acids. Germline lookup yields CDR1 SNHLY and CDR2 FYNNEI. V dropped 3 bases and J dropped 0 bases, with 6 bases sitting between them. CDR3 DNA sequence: TGTGCCAGCAGTGACGGGGTCTCTGGGGCCAACGTCCTGACTTTC. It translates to CASSDGVSGANVLTF.

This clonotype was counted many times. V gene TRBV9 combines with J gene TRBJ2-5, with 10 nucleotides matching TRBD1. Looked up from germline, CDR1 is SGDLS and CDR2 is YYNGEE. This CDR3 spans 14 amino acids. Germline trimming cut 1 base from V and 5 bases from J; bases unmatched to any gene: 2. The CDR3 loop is CASSVRDRGETQYF. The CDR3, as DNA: TGTGCCAGCAGCGTAAGGGACAGGGGCGAGACCCAGTACTTC.

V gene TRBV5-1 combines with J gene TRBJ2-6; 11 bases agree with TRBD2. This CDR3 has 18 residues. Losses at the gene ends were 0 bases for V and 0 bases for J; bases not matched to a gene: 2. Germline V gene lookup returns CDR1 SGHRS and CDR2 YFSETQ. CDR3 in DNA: TGCGCCAGCAGCTTGGAACTAGCGGGAGCCTCTGGGGCCAACGTCCTGACTTTC. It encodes CASSLELAGASGANVLTF.

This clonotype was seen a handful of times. The CDR3 here is CASSPRQGGNNEQFF. The CDR3 DNA follows: TGTGCCAGCAGTCCCCGACAGGGAGGTAACAATGAGCAGTTCTTC. The genes are TRBV12-3 or TRBV12-4 and TRBJ2-1, with a tentative D call TRBD1 (7 bases). V lost 5 bases and J lost 5, with 16 bases in between. This CDR3 comprises 15 residues.

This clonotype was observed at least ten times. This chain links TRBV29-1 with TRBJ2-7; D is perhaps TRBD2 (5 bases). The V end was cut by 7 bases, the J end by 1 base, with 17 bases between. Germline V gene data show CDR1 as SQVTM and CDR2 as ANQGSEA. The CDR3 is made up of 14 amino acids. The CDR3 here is CSAEGPRGSYEQYF. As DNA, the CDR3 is TGCAGCGCCGAGGGCCCGCGAGGGTCCTACGAGCAGTACTTC.

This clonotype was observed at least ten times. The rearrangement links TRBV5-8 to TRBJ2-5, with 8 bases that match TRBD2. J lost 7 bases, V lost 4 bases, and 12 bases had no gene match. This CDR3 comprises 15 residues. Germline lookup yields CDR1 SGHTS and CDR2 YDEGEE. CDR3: CASSRGGRTTGTQYF. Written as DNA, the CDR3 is TGTGCCAGCAGCCGGGGGGGACGGACTACGGGGACCCAGTACTTC. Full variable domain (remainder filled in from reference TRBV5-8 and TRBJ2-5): EAGVTQSPTHLIKTRGQQATLRCSPISGHTSVYWYQQALGLGLQFLLWYDEGEERNRGNFPPRFSGRQFPNYSSELNVNALELEDSALYLCASSRGGRTTGTQYFGPGTRLLVL.

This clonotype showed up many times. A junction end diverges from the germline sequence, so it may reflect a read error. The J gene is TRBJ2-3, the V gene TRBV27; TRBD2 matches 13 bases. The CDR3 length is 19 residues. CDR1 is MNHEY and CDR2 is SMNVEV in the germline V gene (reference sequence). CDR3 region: CASSSFSGTSGTSRDTQYF. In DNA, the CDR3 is TGTGCCAGCAGTTCGTTTTCCGGGACTAGCGGGACTAGCAGAGATACGCAGTATTTT.

CDR3 region: CASSEVQGGNQPQHF. CDR3 nucleotide sequence: TGTGCCAGCAGTGAAGTGCAGGGGGGTAATCAGCCCCAGCATTTT. This chain joins TRBV27 and TRBJ1-5, with TRBD1 matching over 7 bases. The V gene end was trimmed by 5 bases and the J gene end by 4 bases; junction bases not matched to a gene: 8. The CDR3 length is 15 residues. Germline CDR1 reads MNHEY; CDR2 reads SMNVEV (reference sequence).

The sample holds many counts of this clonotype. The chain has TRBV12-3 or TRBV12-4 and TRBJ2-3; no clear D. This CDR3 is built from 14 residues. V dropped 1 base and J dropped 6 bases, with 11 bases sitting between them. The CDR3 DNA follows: TGTGCCAGCAGTTTAGGTGCCGGTGTGGATACGCAGTATTTT. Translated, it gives CASSLGAGVDTQYF.

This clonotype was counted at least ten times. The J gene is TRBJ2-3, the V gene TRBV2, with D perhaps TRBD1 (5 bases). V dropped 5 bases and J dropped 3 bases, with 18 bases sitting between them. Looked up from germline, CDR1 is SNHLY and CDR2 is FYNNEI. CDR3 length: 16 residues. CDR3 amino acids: CASSSTLGRVTDTQYF. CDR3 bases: TGTGCCAGCAGTTCAACTCTGGGCAGGGTGACAGATACGCAGTATTTT.

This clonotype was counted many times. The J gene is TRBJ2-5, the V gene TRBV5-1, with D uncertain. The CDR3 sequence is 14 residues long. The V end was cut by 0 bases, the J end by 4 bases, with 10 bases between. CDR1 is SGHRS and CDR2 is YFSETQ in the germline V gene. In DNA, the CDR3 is TGCGCCAGCAGCTTGGTGTTAGGCGGAGAGACCCAGTACTTC. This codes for CASSLVLGGETQYF. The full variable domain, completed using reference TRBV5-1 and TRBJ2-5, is KAGVTQTPRYLIKTRGQQVTLSCSPISGHRSVSWYQQTPGQGLQFLFEYFSETQRNKGNFPGRFSGRQFSNSRSEMNVSTLELGDSALYLCASSLVLGGETQYFGPGTRLLVL.

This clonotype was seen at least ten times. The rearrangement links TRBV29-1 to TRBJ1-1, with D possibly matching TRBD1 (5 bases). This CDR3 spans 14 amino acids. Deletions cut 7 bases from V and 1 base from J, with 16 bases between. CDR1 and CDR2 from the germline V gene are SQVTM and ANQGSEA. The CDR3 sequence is CSAGDGAGNTEAFF. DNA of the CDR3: TGCAGCGCCGGGGACGGGGCGGGGAACACTGAAGCTTTCTTT.

CDR3: CASSRDSRTEAFF. Here the CDR3 DNA reads TGCGCCAGCAGTAGGGACAGTCGCACTGAAGCTTTCTTT. The chain couples TRBV23-1 to TRBJ1-1; TRBD1 matches at 7 bases. TRBV23-1 is an ORF, with its function uncertain. Trimming removed 5 bases from V and 4 bases from J; junction bases left unmatched: 4. This CDR3 spans 13 amino acids.

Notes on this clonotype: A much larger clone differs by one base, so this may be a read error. CDR3 region: CASSLSLTAAYNEQFF. The CDR3 DNA reads as TGTGCCAGCAGCTTGAGCCTAACGGCCGCCTACAATGAGCAGTTCTTC. The chain employs TRBV5-4 and TRBJ2-1; no definite D call. Deletions cut 1 base from V and 2 bases from J, with 13 bases between. Germline loops: CDR1 SGHNT, CDR2 YYREEE (reference sequence). The CDR3 extends over 16 amino acids.